This is a list of T cell receptor beta chains from one sample in a study of cytomegalovirus exposure and HLA in healthy donors. TCRdb keeps only in-frame clones here, not all; method: immunoSEQ multiplex PCR. The data contain under 200,000 clones, approximately 85% of them singletons. Sequenced: PBMCs. These receptors were collected from a man younger than 40 in good health and CMV-seropositive. CDR3s leave out the opening cysteine and the closing phenylalanine or tryptophan. Fields, in order: V gene, CDR3 protein.

V: TRBV6-1
CDR3: ASSEVRTGGTEAF

V: TRBV11-3
CDR3: ASSPSGRHETQY

V: TRBV7-3
CDR3: ASSLTSGTYSTQY

V: TRBV5-1
CDR3: ASSTAGGPWNEQF

V: TRBV18
CDR3: ASSPRTGAGANVLT

V: TRBV7-8
CDR3: ASRGRTSGYNEQF

V: TRBV29-1
CDR3: SVGGQVGTEAF

V: TRBV2
CDR3: ASAGTRGYEQY

V: TRBV10-3
CDR3: AISESLDRGEETQY

V: TRBV29-1
CDR3: SVGKGSATDTQY

V: TRBV27
CDR3: ASSPTGNYGYT

V: TRBV5-4
CDR3: ASSLALAGTYNEQF